This TCR beta chain derives from a study of tumor-infiltrating lymphocytes in localized non-small cell lung cancer. Whole-study findings and limits: TCR sequencing covered a subset of patients with enough tissue.

In the case of this clone: What it binds is unknown.

Only in-frame clones appear in the TCRdb table, and some are missing; sequencing was by immunoSEQ multiplex PCR. The table shows tens of thousands of clones, with just under 70% occurring only once. The CDR3 is 12 residues long. The germline V and J ends were trimmed by 3 bases and 1 base, with 3 bases remaining between them. CDR1 and CDR2 (germline): MNHEY, SMNVEV (reference sequence). V usage is TRBV27 and J usage is TRBJ1-1; D is uncertain. This receptor was taken from a human donor with non-small cell lung cancer. The sample consisted of lung tumor tissue. CDR3 amino acids: CASSLGNTEAFF. Written as DNA, the CDR3 is TGTGCCAGCAGTTTGGGGAACACTGAAGCTTTCTTT.